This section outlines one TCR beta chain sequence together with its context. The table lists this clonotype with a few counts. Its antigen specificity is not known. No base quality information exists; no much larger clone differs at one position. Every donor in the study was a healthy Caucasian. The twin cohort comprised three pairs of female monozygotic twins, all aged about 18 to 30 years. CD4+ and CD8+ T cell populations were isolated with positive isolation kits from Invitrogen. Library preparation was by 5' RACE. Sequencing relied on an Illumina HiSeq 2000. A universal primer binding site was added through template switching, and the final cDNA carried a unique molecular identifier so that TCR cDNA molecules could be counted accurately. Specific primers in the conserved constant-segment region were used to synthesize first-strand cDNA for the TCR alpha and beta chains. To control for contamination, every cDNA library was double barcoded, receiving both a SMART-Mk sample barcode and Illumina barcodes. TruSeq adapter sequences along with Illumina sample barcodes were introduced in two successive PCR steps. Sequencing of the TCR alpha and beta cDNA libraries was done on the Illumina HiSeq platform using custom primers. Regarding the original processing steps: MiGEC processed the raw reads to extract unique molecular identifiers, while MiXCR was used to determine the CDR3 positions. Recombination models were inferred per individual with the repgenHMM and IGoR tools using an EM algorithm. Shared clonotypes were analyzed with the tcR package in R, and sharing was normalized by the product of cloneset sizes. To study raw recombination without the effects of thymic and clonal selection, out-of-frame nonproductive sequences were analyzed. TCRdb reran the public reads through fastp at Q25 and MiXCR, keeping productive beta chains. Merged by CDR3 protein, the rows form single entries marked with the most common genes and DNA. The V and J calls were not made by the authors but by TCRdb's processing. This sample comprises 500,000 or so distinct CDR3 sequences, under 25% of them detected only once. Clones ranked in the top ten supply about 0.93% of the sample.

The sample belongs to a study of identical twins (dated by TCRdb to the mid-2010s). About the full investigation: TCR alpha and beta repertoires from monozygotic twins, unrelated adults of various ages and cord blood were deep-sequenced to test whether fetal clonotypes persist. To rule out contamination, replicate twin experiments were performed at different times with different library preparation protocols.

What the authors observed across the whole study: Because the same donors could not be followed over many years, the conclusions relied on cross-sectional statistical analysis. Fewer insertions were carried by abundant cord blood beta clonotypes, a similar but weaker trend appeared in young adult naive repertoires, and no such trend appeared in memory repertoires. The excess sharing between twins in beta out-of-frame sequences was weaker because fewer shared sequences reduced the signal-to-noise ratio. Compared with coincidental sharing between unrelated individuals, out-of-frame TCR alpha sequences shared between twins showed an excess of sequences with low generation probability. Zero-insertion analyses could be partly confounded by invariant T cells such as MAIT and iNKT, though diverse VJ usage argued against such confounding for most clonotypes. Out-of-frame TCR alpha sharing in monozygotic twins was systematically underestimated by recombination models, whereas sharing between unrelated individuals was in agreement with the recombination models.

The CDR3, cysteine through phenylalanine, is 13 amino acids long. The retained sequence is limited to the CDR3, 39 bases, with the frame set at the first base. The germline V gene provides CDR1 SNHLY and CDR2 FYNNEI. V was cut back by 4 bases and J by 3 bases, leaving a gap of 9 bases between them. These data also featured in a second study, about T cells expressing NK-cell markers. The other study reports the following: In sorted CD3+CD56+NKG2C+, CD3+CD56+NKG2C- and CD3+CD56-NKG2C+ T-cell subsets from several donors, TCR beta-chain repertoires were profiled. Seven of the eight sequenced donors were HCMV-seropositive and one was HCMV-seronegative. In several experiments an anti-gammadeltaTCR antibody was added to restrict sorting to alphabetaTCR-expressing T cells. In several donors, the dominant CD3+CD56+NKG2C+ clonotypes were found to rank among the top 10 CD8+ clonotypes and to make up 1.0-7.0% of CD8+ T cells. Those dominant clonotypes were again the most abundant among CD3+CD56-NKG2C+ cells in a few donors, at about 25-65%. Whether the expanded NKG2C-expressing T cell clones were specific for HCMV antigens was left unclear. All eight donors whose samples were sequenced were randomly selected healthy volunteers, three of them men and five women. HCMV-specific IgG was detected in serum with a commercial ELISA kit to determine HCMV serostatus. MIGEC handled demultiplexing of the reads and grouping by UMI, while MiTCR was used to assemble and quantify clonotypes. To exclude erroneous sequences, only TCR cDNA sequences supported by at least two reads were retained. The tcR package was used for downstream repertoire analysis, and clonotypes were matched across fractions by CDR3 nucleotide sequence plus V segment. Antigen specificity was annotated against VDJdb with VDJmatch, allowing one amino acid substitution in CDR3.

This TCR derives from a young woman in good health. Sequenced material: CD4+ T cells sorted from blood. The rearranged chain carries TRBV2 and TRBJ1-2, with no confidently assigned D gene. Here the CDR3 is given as CASSVATDYGYTF. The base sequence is TGTGCCAGCAGTGTCGCGACGGACTATGGCTACACCTTC.